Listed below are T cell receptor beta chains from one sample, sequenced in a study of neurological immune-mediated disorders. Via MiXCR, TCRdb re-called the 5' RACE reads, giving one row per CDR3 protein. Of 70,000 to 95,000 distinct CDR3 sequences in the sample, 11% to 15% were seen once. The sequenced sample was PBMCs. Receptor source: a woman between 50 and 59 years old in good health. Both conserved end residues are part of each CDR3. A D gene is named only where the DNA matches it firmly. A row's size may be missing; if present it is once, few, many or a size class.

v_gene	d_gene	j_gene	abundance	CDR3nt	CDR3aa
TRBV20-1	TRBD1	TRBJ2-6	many	TGCAGTGCTAGGGGACAGGGAGAGGCTGGGGCCAACGTCCTGACTTTC	CSARGQGEAGANVLTF
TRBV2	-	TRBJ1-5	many	TGTGCCAGCATTCGGGGCCAGGGCGACCAGCCCCAGCATTTT	CASIRGQGDQPQHF
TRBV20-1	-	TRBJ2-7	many	TGCAGTCACCCAGGGCGGTACGGGGAGCAGTACTTC	CSHPGRYGEQYF
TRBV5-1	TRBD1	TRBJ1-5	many	TGCGCCAGCAGCCGAGATCCCGGGACAGACAATCAGCCCCAGCATTTT	CASSRDPGTDNQPQHF
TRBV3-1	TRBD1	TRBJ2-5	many	TGTGCCAGCAGCGAAAGGACAGGGTACAACTTC	CASSERTGYNF
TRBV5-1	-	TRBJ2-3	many	TGCGCCAGCAGCTTCGAGGGGACTCCCCCAGATACGCAGTATTTT	CASSFEGTPPDTQYF
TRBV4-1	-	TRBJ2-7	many	TGCGCCAGCAGCCAAGATCAGGGCATATTATCCTACGAGCAGTACTTC	CASSQDQGILSYEQYF
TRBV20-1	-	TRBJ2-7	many	TGCAGTGCTGCTACAGGGCCCTCCTACGAGCAGTACTTC	CSAATGPSYEQYF
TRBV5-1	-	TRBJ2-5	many	TGCGCCAGCAGCTTGGCTAGCGAGACCCAGTACTTC	CASSLASETQYF
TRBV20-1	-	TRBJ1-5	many	TGCAGTGCTCCATCTACGACAGGTACCACTTATAGCAATCAGCCCCAGCATTTT	CSAPSTTGTTYSNQPQHF
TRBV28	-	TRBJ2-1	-	TGTGCCAGCAGTTTACTCCATGAGCAGTTCTTC	CASSLLHEQFF
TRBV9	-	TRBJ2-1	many	TGTGCCAGCAGCATCCCGTACAGGGAGCAGTTCTTC	CASSIPYREQFF
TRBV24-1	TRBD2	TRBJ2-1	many	TGTGCCACCAGTGCGTCGGGGGGGCATGAGCAGTTCTTC	CATSASGGHEQFF
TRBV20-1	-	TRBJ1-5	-	TGCAGTGCTAGAGGGCAGGGGCTACAGCCCCAGCATTTT	CSARGQGLQPQHF
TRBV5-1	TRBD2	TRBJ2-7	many	TGCGCCAGCAGCTTGGCCGTTGCGGGAGGGTCCTACGAGCAGTACTTC	CASSLAVAGGSYEQYF
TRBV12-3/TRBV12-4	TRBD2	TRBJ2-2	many	TGTGCCAGCAGTTTCCAGCGGGGGATCGCGAACACCGGGGAGCTGTTTTTT	CASSFQRGIANTGELFF
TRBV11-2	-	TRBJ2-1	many	TGTGCCAGCAGCTTAGCTCTCTATTCTTACCTCAGCCCGAATGAGCAGTTCTTC	CASSLALYSYLSPNEQFF
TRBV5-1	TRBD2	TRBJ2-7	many	TGCGCCAGCAGCACCACCGGGACTAGCGGGATCGGCGAGCAGTACTTC	CASSTTGTSGIGEQYF
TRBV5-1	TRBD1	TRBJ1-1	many	TGCGCCAGCAGCTTACAGGGGGAAGACACTGAAGCTTTCTTT	CASSLQGEDTEAFF
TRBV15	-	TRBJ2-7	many	TGTGCCACCAGCAGAGAGGGCCGAGACTACGAGCAGTACTTC	CATSREGRDYEQYF
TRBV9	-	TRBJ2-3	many	TGTGCCAGCAGCCTTGGCGGCAACGGACCAGATACGCAGTATTTT	CASSLGGNGPDTQYF
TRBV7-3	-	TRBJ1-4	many	TGTGCCAGCAGCCGCGGAATTGGTGAAAAACTGTTTTTT	CASSRGIGEKLFF
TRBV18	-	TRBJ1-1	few	TGTGCCAGCTCACCACCCTCGGACACCAAAGCTTTCTTT	CASSPPSDTKAFF
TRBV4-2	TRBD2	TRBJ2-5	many	TGTGCCAGCAGCCAAGCCGGAGCGGGAGGGAAAGAGACCCAGTACTTC	CASSQAGAGGKETQYF
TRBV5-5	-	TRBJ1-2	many	TGTGCCAGCAGCATGGAAGCCTATGGCTACACCTTC	CASSMEAYGYTF
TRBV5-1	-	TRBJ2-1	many	TGCGCCAGCAGCTTGGGTGGCCCTAGGAATGAGCAGTTCTTC	CASSLGGPRNEQFF
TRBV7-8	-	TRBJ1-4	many	TGTGCCAGCGCCCAGGGGTCAACTAATGAAAAACTGTTTTTT	CASAQGSTNEKLFF
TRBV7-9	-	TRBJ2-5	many	TGTGCCAGCAGCTTAGGCTCGACAGGACAAGAGACCCAGTACTTC	CASSLGSTGQETQYF
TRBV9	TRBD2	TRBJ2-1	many	TGTGCCAGCAGCGTGTTTTCAGCGGGAGGCAATGAGCAGTTCTTC	CASSVFSAGGNEQFF
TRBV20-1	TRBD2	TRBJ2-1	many	TGCAGTGCTAGAAGCGGGAGCGGCAATGAGCAGTTCTTC	CSARSGSGNEQFF
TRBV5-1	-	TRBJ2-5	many	TGCGCCAGCAGCTTGGCCTCGGGGGTTGTGGAGACCCAGTACTTC	CASSLASGVVETQYF
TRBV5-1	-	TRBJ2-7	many	TGCGCCAGCAGCTTGAATACGGGATCGGCCTACGAGCAGTACTTC	CASSLNTGSAYEQYF
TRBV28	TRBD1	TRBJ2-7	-	TGTGCCAGCAGTTTATCCTCCGGGACAGGGAAGGACGAGCAGTACTTC	CASSLSSGTGKDEQYF
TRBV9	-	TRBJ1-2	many	TGTGCCAGCAGCCCCCGGGGTGACTATGGCTACACCTTC	CASSPRGDYGYTF
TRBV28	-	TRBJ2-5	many	TGTGCCAGCAGTATAAGGACCCTAGAGACCCAGTACTTC	CASSIRTLETQYF
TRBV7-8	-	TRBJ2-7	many	TGTGCCAGCAGCTTAGCGTCAGGTTTCTACGAGCAGTACTTC	CASSLASGFYEQYF
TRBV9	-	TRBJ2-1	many	TGTGCCAGCAGCGTTGGCTACCCCAATGAGCAGTTCTTC	CASSVGYPNEQFF
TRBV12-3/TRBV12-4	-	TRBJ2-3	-	TGTGCCACCAAGAAACACGCGGCTTCCACAGATACGCAGTATTTT	CATKKHAASTDTQYF
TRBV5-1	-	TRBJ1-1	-	TGCGCCAGCAGCTTGAGAGCCACCTCAAAGAACACTGAAGCTTTCTTT	CASSLRATSKNTEAFF
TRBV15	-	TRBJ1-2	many	TGTGCCACCAGCAGAGATCTTATACAGGATCGTAACTATGGCTACACCTTC	CATSRDLIQDRNYGYTF
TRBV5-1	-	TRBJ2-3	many	TGCGCCAGCAGCTTGGGTGGCACAGATACGCAGTATTTT	CASSLGGTDTQYF
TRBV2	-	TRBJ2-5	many	TGTGCCAGCAGAGTGGGCTTAGAGACCCAGTACTTC	CASRVGLETQYF
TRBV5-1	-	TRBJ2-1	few	TGCGCCAGCAGCTTGAGCCAGGGGAATGTGAATGAGCAGTTCTTC	CASSLSQGNVNEQFF
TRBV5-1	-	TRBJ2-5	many	TGCGCCAGCAGGGGCCAAGACACCCCAGTAGAGACCCAGTACTTC	CASRGQDTPVETQYF